The 18 T cell receptor beta chains given below trace back to one sample, sequenced in a study of T cells in women clearing cervical HPV infection. Some clones are missing from TCRdb's copy, which holds only in-frame ones; the method was immunoSEQ multiplex PCR. This repertoire includes 20,000 to 30,000 clones. Sequenced material: blood buffy coat. These receptors were obtained from a woman aged 18 to 75 with a cervical HPV16 infection that either progressed to CIN3+ or cleared (not recorded which).

Note on this clone: The CDR3 goes on 3 residues after the read ends, and that part is filled in from the germline J gene. The chain employs TRBV19 and TRBJ1-1; D unresolved. The germline V gene encodes CDR1 LNHDA and CDR2 SQIVND (reference sequence). Trimming shortened V by 5 bases and J by 3 bases, and 25 bases separated the two germline ends. The CDR3 is 18 residues long. The CDR3 loop reads CASSPRGPRRPVDTEAFF. The CDR3 bases that were read are TGTGCCAGTAGTCCGCGAGGGCCCCGGAGGCCCGTAGACACTGAA.

A word on this clone: The read ends 3 residues before the CDR3 terminus; that terminus is restored from the germline J gene. V usage is TRBV5-1 and J usage is TRBJ2-5, with a tentative D call TRBD1 (6 bases). V lost 2 bases and J lost 5, with 7 bases in between. This CDR3 has 12 amino acids. Germline V gene lookup returns CDR1 SGHRS and CDR2 YFSETQ. CDR3 bases read: TGCGCCAGCAGCTTTAGGGGGGAGACC. Translated: CASSFRGET. The entire CDR3 protein is CASSFRGETQYF.

Regarding this clone: Read data end 3 residues before the CDR3 end; the end is taken from the germline J gene. The chain uses TRBV10-3 and TRBJ2-5; 9 positions match TRBD1. The CDR3 loop spans 14 amino acids. Trimming removed 5 bases from V and 2 bases from J; junction bases left unmatched: 3. CDR1 is ENHRY and CDR2 is SYGVKD in the germline V gene. The CDR3 DNA, read in part, is TGTGCCATCAGTTCCGACAGGGGGCAAGAGACC. Amino acids: CAISSDRGQET. The complete CDR3 sequence is CAISSDRGQETQYF.

A note on this clone: The read stops 3 residues short of the end of the CDR3; the missing end is completed from the germline J gene. The rearrangement uses TRBV20-1 and TRBJ2-2; 8 bases line up with TRBD2. Germline lookup yields CDR1 DFQATT and CDR2 SNEGSKA (reference sequence). V trimming: 5 bases; J trimming: 6 bases; junction bases outside the gene matches: 5. The CDR3 covers 13 residues. The CDR3 bases that were read are TGCAGTGCTGTGGGACTAGAATCCGGGGAG. Protein product: CSAVGLESGE. The CDR3 as a whole reads CSAVGLESGELFF.

As to this clone: The read terminates 3 residues ahead of where the CDR3 ends, so the germline J gene completes it. The genes are TRBV5-1 and TRBJ1-2, with D possibly TRBD1 on 6 matching bases. CDR3 length: 14 amino acids. Per the germline V gene, CDR1 is SGHRS and CDR2 is YFSETQ. The sequenced part of the CDR3 DNA is TGCGCCAGCAGCTCTCGGGACACGGGAGAAGGC. Amino acids: CASSSRDTGEG. The entire CDR3 is CASSSRDTGEGYTF. The full variable domain, with the rest looked up from reference TRBV5-1 and TRBJ1-2, is KAGVTQTPRYLIKTRGQQVTLSCSPISGHRSVSWYQQTPGQGLQFLFEYFSETQRNKGNFPGRFSGRQFSNSRSEMNVSTLELGDSALYLCASSSRDTGEGYTFGSGTRLTVV.

This chain's CDR3 is CASSLDGTGDEKLFF. Partial CDR3 DNA: TGTGCCAGCAGCTTAGACGGGACAGGGGATGAAAAG. The chain uses TRBV7-6 and TRBJ2-2, with 10 bases identical to TRBD1. From the germline J gene comes the end of the CDR3, since the read stops 3 residues before it. This CDR3 has 15 residues. Germline lookup yields CDR1 SGHVS and CDR2 FNYEAQ.

To note about this clone: The missing CDR3 end, 3 residues past where the read stops, is filled in from the germline J gene. The chain carries TRBV7-2 and TRBJ2-5, with a weak D call TRBD1 (5 bases). V was cut by 4 bases and J by 5 bases, with 11 bases left in between. CDR3 length: 13 residues. Per germline, CDR1 SGHTA and CDR2 FQGNSA. Here the CDR3 reads CASSYAQGETQYF. CDR3 bases read: TGTGCCAGCAGCTACGCTCAGGGTGAGACC.

On this clone itself: In the same sample, other DNA sequences code for this CDR3. The sequenced CDR3 bases are TGTGCCAGCTTTCAGGGTTACTCTGGAAACACC. Protein sequence: CASFQGYSGNT. In full, the CDR3 reads CASFQGYSGNTIYF. V gene TRBV19 combines with J gene TRBJ1-3, with a possible D match to TRBD1 (5 bases). Read sequence stops 3 residues before the CDR3 end, and the germline J gene provides the missing end. Between the trimmed V and J ends, which lost 9 bases and 0 bases, there was a span of 12 bases. The CDR3 consists of 14 residues. The germline V gene has CDR1 LNHDA and CDR2 SQIVND (reference sequence).

Remarks on this clone: Read data end 3 residues before the CDR3 end; the end is taken from the germline J gene. The J gene is TRBJ2-7, the V gene TRBV5-5, with D unresolved. The V end was cut by 1 base, the J end by 4 bases, with 15 bases between. The CDR3 consists of 15 residues. Germline CDR1 SGHKS, CDR2 YYEKEE (reference sequence). CDR3 region: CASSLLGLVPYEQYF. Incomplete CDR3 DNA: TGTGCCAGCAGCTTGCTGGGCCTCGTACCTTACGAG.

Notes on this clone: The read ends 3 residues before the CDR3 terminus; that terminus is restored from the germline J gene. V gene TRBV5-1 combines with J gene TRBJ1-1; the D gene is possibly TRBD1 (5 bases). This CDR3 spans 14 amino acids. Germline CDR1 and CDR2: SGHRS and YFSETQ. V lost 3 bases to trimming and J lost 7 bases, with 16 bases between them. Partial CDR3 DNA: TGCGCCAGCAGCTCCGAATCAGCGGGGGGTGAA. It encodes CASSSESAGGE. The CDR3, in full, reads CASSSESAGGEAFF.

Comment on this clone: Coverage ceases 3 residues before the CDR3 finishes, and the germline J gene fills in the end. This chain links TRBV27 with TRBJ1-6, with D tentatively TRBD1 (6 bases). The CDR3 sequence is 15 residues long. Trimming removed 3 bases at V and 9 bases at J, with 15 bases between. Germline assignment: CDR1 MNHEY and CDR2 SMNVEV (reference sequence). The CDR3 sequence: CASSLTRQAFSPLHF. Partial CDR3 DNA: TGTGCCAGCAGTTTGACAAGACAGGCCTTTTCACCC.

About this clone: The CDR3 extends 3 residues past the end of the read, so its final part is completed from the germline J gene. The chain is built from TRBV12-3 or TRBV12-4 and TRBJ2-5; 7 positions match TRBD1. V shed 5 bases, J shed 7 bases, and the junction held 10 bases outside the gene matches. The CDR3 loop spans 14 amino acids. The CDR3 loop reads CASSQLTGAGTQYF. The DNA read from the CDR3 is TGTGCCAGCAGTCAATTAACAGGGGCGGGGACC.

To note about this clone: The read comes to an end 3 residues before the CDR3 does, leaving the germline J gene to fill in the end. The rearrangement uses TRBV5-1 and TRBJ2-4, with 11 bases lining up with TRBD1. The CDR3 contains 13 residues. The V gene's germline CDR1 is SGHRS and CDR2 YFSETQ. The CDR3 bases that were read are TGCGCCAGCAGCTCGGACAGGGGGCATGGT. Its protein is CASSSDRGHG. In full, the CDR3 is CASSSDRGHGQYF.

A remark on this clone: Sequencing ends 3 residues short of the CDR3 end; the germline J gene provides the rest. This chain uses TRBV30 with TRBJ2-2; tentative D call: TRBD1 (5 bases). V was clipped by 3 bases and J by 4 bases, with 9 bases between them. CDR1 GTSNPN and CDR2 SVGIG come from the germline V gene (reference sequence). The CDR3 length is 13 residues. The sequenced CDR3 bases are TGTGCCTGGAGAAAGGGGCGCACCGGGGAG. The encoded protein is CAWRKGRTGE. The whole CDR3 sequence is CAWRKGRTGELFF.

As for this clone: The CDR3 goes on 3 residues after the read ends, and that part is filled in from the germline J gene. The J gene is TRBJ1-5, the V gene TRBV6-1; no clear D gene. CDR3 length equals 14 residues. The V end lost 2 bases, the J end lost 4 bases, and 9 bases lay between the germline ends. Germline values: CDR1 MNHNS, CDR2 SASEGT. The CDR3 loop is CASSEPPGNQPQHF. The sequenced CDR3 bases are TGTGCCAGCAGTGAACCCCCCGGTAATCAGCCC.

The CDR3 sequence: CASSEGRVGDTQYF. The sequenced part of the CDR3 DNA is TGTGCCAGCAGTGAGGGTAGGGTCGGCGATACG. This chain uses TRBV2 with TRBJ2-3; no firm D call. From the germline J gene comes the end of the CDR3, since the read stops 3 residues before it. V was trimmed by 3 bases and J by 6 bases, leaving 13 bases between them. The length of the CDR3 is 14 residues. Germline V gene data show CDR1 as SNHLY and CDR2 as FYNNEI.

As for this clone: With the read ending 3 residues before the CDR3 end, the germline J gene is used to fill in that end. The rearrangement joins TRBV30 to TRBJ1-2; D not resolved. V was cut by 8 bases and J by 5 bases, with 12 bases left in between. Germline loops: CDR1 GTSNPN, CDR2 SVGIG (reference sequence). This CDR3 is 11 amino acids long. The chain's CDR3 is CAQGLYYGYTF. CDR3 DNA, as far as it was read: TGTGCCCAAGGACTATATTATGGC.

A remark on this clone: The read stops 3 residues short of the end of the CDR3; the missing end is completed from the germline J gene. The chain links TRBV5-1 to TRBJ2-1; 11 bases fit TRBD2. V dropped 2 bases and J dropped 5; count of bases not matched to a gene: 3. Germline loops: CDR1 SGHRS, CDR2 YFSETQ. CDR3 length equals 15 residues. CDR3 DNA (partial): TGCGCCAGCAGCTTTACTAGCGGGGGTGACAATGAG. Translated, it gives CASSFTSGGDNE. The whole CDR3 sequence reads CASSFTSGGDNEQFF.